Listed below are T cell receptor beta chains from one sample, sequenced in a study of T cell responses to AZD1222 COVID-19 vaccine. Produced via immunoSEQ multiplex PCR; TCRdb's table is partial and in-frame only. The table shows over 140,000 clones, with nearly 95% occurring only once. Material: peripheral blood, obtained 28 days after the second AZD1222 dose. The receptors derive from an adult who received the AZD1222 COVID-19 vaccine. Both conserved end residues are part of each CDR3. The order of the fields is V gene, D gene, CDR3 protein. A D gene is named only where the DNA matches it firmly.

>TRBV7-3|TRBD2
CASSRYWGGPGEQYF
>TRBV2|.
CASRGIGFNEQFF
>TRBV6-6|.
CASSYSGGFSGNTIYF
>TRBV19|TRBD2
CASSPLAGDIQYF
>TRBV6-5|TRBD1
CASSPTQGAYEQYF
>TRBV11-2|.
CASSSGQKLYGYTF
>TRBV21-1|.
CASSKGLLAGVRETQYF
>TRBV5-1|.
CASSFTGSYEQYF
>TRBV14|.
CASSPFEGTEAFF
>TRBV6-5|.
CASSLGGYGTEAFF
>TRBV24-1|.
CATSDARDASYEQYF
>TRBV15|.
CATSRDKNQPQHF
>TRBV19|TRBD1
CASSLLQTGGLRYGYTF
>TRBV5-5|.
CASSLGGVGGYTF
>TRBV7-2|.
CASSLQYNSPLHF
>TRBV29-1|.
CSVEDYGVYGYTF
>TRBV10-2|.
CASSSGVQPQHF
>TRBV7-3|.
CASNTGLNTEAFF
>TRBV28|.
CASSLFQGRGWEKLFF
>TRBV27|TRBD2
CASTMGAGSTDTQYF
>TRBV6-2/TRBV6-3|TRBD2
CASSDGRGGTDTQYF
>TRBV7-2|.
CASSLATFEAFF
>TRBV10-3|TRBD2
CAISGEGSSYEQYF
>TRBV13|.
CASSLGGPGNQPQHF
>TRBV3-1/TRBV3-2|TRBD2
CASSPGAGGTNEQFF
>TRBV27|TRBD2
CASKPIAGSVYEQYF
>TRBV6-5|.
CASREGTGNTIYF
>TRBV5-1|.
CASSYTNPGQPNYGYTF
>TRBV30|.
CAWSTGLYGYTF
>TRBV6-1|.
CASSDMLRLATEAFF
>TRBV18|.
CASSPPVEGGYGYTF
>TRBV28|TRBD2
CASSKTGTSGTNYNEQFF